This T cell receptor (beta chain) was recovered during a study of blood T cell repertoires in COVID-19 (dated by TCRdb to about 2020). In the study overall: Samples covering the acute and convalescent phases of COVID-19 were provided by collaborators in the United States, Italy and Spain. Samples came from the ongoing ImmuneRACE study (first 160 participants) plus 1,254 subjects from 6 global collaborators. The material from the prospective study consisted of cDNA or gDNA derived from T cells, B-cell-depleted T cells, or PBMCs. A de-identified subject ID, COVID-19 status, age in years and sex were almost always included in the sample metadata. The repertoires were released in a freely available public database meant as a resource for research on the immune response to SARS-CoV-2. Subjects who had been exposed to COVID-19, were actively infected with it, or had recovered from it provided the deeply sampled blood TCRbeta repertoires that made up the dataset. HLA class I and class II types, where available, came from metadata supplied by the sample provider rather than from assay-based typing.

TCRbeta CDR3 regions were amplified from genomic DNA by means of the immunoSEQ Assay, a bias-controlled multiplex PCR. The study's processing was this. The number of nucleated cells in each sample was estimated from the amplification of reference gene primers within the assay. To quantify the absolute abundance of each unique TCRbeta CDR3 rearrangement, sequence reads were collapsed and filtered. For each sample, productive Simpson clonality was calculated as the square root of Simpson's diversity index over productive rearrangements. The clones in this table, taken by TCRdb from immuneACCESS, are in-frame only. Not every clone is retained; where verified, under half of the shortfall comes from an unresolved V gene, and the cause of the rest is unknown. D and trimming were read from the DNA, whereas the V and J calls and clone size are those reported in that table. The sample contains more than 200,000 clones, around 84% of them found a single time. Roughly 10% of the sample is in the top ten clones.

One collaborating source in Seattle enrolled patients during active infection and followed them longitudinally through the course of disease. Whole blood was collected in K2EDTA tubes by collaborating institutions according to the institutions' own protocols. For TCRbeta analysis, collaborator samples were shipped as frozen whole blood, as isolated PBMCs, or as DNA extracted from either sample type. CDR1 and CDR2 were assigned from the germline V gene as SGHDT and YYEEEE. The CDR3, cysteine through phenylalanine, is 15 amino acids long. The DNA shown is the 45-base CDR3, in frame from base 1. V sheds 4 bases and J sheds 5 bases, leaving 18 bases between their ends. Turning to this clone: It lacks a known antigen. Per-base quality was not reported, and no clone a single base away is much larger than it.

Points the paper makes about the study in general: Clinical and demographic metadata were provided uncurated, with the amount varying by source and participant.

The TCR was taken from a woman of 80 years or more with COVID-19, enrolled during active disease. The sequenced sample was peripheral blood. This chain joins TRBV5-6 to TRBJ2-5; TRBD2 is possibly the D segment (6 matching bases). For the CDR3, the sequence is CASSEVSGSRETQYF. The DNA reads as follows: TGTGCCAGCAGCGAGGTCAGCGGGTCGCGGGAGACCCAGTACTTC.